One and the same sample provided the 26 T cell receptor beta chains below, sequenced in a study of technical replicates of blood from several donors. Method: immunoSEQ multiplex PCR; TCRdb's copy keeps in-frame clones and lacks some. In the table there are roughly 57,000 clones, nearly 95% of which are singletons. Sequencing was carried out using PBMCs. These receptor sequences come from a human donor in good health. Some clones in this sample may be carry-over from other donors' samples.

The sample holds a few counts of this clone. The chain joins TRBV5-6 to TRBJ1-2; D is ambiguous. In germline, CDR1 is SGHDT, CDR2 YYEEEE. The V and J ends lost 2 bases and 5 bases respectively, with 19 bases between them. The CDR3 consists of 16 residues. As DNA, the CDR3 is TGTGCCAGCAGCTTAAACAGCCTCAACGGCATTTATGGCTACACCTTC. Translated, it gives CASSLNSLNGIYGYTF.

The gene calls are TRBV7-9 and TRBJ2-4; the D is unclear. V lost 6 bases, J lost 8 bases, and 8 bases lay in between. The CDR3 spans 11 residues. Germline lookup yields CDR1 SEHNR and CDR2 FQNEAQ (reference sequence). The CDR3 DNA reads TGTGCCAGCAGGAAATCGGACATTCAGTACTTC. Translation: CASRKSDIQYF.

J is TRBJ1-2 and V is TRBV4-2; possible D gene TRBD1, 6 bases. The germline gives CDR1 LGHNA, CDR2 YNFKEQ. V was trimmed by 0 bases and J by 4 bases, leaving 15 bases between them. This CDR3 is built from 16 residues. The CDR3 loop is CASSQEAGDNLYGYTF. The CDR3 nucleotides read TGTGCCAGCAGCCAAGAAGCAGGGGACAACCTCTATGGCTACACCTTC.

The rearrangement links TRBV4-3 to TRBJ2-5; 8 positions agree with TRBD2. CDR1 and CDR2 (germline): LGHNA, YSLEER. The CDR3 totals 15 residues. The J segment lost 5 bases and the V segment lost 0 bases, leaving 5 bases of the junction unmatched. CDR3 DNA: TGCGCCAGCAGCCAAGATCGGGGGGGGCCGGAGACCCAGTACTTC. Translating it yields CASSQDRGGPETQYF.

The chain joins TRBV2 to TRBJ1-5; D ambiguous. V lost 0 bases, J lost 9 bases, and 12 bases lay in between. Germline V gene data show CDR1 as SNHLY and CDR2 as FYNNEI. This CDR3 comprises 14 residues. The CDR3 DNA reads TGTGCCAGCAGTGAAGCAGAGGGTTATGGGCCCCAGCATTTT. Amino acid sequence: CASSEAEGYGPQHF.

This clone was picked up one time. The CDR3 nucleotides read TGCGCCAGCAGCTTTTATGCGGTAGATACGCAGTATTTT. Its protein product is CASSFYAVDTQYF. The gene calls are TRBV5-1 and TRBJ2-3; no firm D call. This CDR3 region has 13 residues. CDR1 is SGHRS and CDR2 is YFSETQ in the germline V gene. V lost 2 bases and J 5 bases, leaving 9 bases between the germline ends.

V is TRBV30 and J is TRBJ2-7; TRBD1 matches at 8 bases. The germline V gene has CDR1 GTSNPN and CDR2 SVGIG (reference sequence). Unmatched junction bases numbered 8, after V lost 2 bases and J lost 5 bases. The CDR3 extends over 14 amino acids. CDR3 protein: CAWSTPGGLNEQYF. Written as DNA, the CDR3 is TGTGCCTGGAGTACCCCAGGGGGCCTCAACGAGCAGTACTTC.

In nucleotides, the CDR3 is TGTGCCAGCAGCTCCACGGTAGGGGTTGGCTATGGCTACACCTTC. Its translation: CASSSTVGVGYGYTF. The chain has TRBV7-9 and TRBJ1-2, with D maybe TRBD1 (5 bases). Germline CDR1 SEHNR, CDR2 FQNEAQ (reference sequence). Trimming removed 4 bases from V and 4 bases from J, with 16 bases in between. This CDR3 has 15 residues. Together with reference TRBV7-9 and TRBJ1-2, the CDR3 gives the full variable domain: DTGVSQNPRHKITKRGQNVTFRCDPISEHNRLYWYRQTLGQGPEFLTYFQNEAQLEKSRLLSDRFSAERPKGSFSTLEIQRTEQGDSAMYLCASSSTVGVGYGYTFGSGTRLTVV.

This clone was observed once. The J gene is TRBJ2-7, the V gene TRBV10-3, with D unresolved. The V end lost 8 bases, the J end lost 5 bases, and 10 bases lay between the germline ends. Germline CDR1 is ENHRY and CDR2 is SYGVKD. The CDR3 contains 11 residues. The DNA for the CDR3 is TGTGCCATCGAGACAATTCACGAGCAGTACTTC. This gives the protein CAIETIHEQYF.

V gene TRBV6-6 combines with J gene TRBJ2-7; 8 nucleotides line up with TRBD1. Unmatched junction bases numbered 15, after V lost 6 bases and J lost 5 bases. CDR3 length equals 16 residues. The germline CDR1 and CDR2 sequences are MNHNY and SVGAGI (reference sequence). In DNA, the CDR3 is TGTGCCAGCAGCCGCGGAGACAGGGGTAGTGGCCACGAGCAGTACTTC. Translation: CASSRGDRGSGHEQYF.

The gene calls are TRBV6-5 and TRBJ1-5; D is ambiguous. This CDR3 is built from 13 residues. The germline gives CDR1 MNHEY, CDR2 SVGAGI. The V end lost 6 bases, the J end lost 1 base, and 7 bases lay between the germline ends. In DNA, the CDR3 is TGTGCCAGCAGCTATAGAAGCAATCAGCCCCAGCATTTT. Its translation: CASSYRSNQPQHF.

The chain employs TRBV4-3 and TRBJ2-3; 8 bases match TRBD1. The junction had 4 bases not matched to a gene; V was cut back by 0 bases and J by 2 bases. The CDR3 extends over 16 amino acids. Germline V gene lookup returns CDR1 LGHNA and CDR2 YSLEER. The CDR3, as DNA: TGCGCCAGCAGCCAAGATCCGACAGGGGTCACAGATACGCAGTATTTT. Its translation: CASSQDPTGVTDTQYF.

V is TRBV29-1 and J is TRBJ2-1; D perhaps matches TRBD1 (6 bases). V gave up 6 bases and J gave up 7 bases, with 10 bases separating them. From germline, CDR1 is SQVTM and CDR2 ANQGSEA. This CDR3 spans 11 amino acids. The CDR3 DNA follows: TGCAGCGTCAGGGGTAGGAATGAGCAGTTCTTC. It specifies CSVRGRNEQFF.

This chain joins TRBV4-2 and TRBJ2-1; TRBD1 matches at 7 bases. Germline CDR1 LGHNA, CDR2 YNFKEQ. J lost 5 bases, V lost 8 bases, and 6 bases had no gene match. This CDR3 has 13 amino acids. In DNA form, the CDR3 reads TGTGCCAGCGCCAGGGACAGCAACAATGAGCAGTTCTTC. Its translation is CASARDSNNEQFF.

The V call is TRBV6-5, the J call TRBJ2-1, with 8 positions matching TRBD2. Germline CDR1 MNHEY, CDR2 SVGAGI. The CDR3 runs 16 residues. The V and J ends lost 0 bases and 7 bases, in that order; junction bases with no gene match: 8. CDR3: CASSYSQGAGVNEQFF. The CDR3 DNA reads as TGTGCCAGCAGTTACTCCCAGGGAGCGGGGGTTAATGAGCAGTTCTTC.

The CDR3 loop reads CASSLIATATRYTF. Written as DNA, the CDR3 is TGTGCCAGCAGCTTAATTGCGACAGCCACGCGCTACACCTTC. V is TRBV7-6 and J is TRBJ1-2, with D possibly TRBD1 on 5 matching bases. CDR3 length: 14 amino acids. V lost 2 bases, J lost 9 bases, and 16 bases lay in between. Germline-derived CDR1 and CDR2 are SGHVS and FNYEAQ.

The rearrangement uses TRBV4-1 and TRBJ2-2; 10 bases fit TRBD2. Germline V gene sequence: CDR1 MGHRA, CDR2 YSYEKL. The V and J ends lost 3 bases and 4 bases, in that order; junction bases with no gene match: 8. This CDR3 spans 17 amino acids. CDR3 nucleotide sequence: TGCGCCAGCAGCCAGCGGACTAGCGGAACCCTCACCGGGGAGCTGTTTTTT. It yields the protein CASSQRTSGTLTGELFF.

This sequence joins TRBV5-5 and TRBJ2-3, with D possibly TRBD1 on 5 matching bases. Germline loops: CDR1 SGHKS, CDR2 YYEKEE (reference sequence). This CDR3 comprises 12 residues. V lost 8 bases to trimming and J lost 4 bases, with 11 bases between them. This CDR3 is CASSRAADTQYF. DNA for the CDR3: TGTGCCAGTTCCAGGGCGGCAGATACGCAGTATTTT.

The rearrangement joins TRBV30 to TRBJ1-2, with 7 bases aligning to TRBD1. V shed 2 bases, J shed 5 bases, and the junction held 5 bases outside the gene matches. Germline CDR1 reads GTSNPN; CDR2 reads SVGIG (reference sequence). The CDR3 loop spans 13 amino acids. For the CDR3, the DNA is TGTGCCTGGAGTTCACAGGGGCCGTATGGCTACACCTTC. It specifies CAWSSQGPYGYTF.

CDR3 coding DNA: TGCGCCAGCAGCCAAGGGGCGGGAGTCGGCTACACCTTC. It specifies CASSQGAGVGYTF. The chain carries TRBV4-3 and TRBJ1-2; D remains unclear. The CDR3 runs 13 residues. V dropped 1 base and J dropped 8 bases, with 11 bases sitting between them. From germline, CDR1 is LGHNA and CDR2 YSLEER.

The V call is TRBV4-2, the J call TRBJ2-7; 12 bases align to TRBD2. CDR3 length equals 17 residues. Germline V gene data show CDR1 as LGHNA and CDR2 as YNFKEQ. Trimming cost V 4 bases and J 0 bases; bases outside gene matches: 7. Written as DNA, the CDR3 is TGTGCCAGCAGCCCCCCGACTAGCGGGGGAAGCTCCTACGAGCAGTACTTC. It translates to CASSPPTSGGSSYEQYF.

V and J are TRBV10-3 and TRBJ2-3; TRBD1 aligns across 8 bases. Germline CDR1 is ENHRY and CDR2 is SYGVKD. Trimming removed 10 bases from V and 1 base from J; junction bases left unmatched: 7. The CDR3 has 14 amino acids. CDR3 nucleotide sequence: TGTGCCAGTCTGACAGGGGACGGCACAGATACGCAGTATTTT. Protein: CASLTGDGTDTQYF.

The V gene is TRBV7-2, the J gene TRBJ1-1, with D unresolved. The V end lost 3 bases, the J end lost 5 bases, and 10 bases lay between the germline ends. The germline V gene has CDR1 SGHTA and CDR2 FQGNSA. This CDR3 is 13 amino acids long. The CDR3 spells CASSFAQETEAFF. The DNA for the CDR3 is TGTGCCAGCAGCTTTGCCCAGGAAACTGAAGCTTTCTTT.

The CDR3 loop reads CASGGAPLYF. The DNA for the CDR3 is TGTGCCAGTGGGGGGGCGCCCTTATATTTT. The V call is TRBV6-5, the J call TRBJ1-3; possibly TRBD1 for D (6 bases). CDR3 length: 10 residues. Germline assignment: CDR1 MNHEY and CDR2 SVGAGI. V was pared by 9 bases and J by 14 bases, with 14 bases between.

The CDR3: CASSPTPTDTQYF. The CDR3, as DNA: TGCGCCAGCAGCCCCACTCCGACAGATACGCAGTATTTT. The J gene is TRBJ2-3, the V gene TRBV5-1; D gene uncertain. V was cut by 4 bases and J by 3 bases, with 9 bases left in between. The CDR3 is 13 amino acids. Per germline, CDR1 SGHRS and CDR2 YFSETQ.

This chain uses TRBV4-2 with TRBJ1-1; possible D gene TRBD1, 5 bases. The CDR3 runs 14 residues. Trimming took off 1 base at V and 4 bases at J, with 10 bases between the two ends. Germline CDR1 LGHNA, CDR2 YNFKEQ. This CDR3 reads CASSQAREGTEAFF. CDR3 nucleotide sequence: TGTGCCAGCAGCCAAGCCAGGGAGGGCACTGAAGCTTTCTTT.